This TCR beta chain was identified during a study of cytotoxic CD8 clonotypes in ibrutinib-treated CLL. Study results and limitations: Clonality increased at ibrutinib response, then returned toward baseline at progression. Exceeding age-matched healthy donors, baseline clonality also tracked the counts of circulating CD8+ T cells.

About this clone itself: The antigen is undetermined.

Sequenced by immunoSEQ multiplex PCR; TCRdb stores in-frame clones only, minus some. Among some 92,000 clones listed, 75% to 80% were seen once. The receptor comes from a human donor with chronic lymphocytic leukemia. Sequencing was performed on PBMCs, taken after 24 months of ibrutinib treatment.

The CDR3 reads CASSLDPGGGNQPQHF. CDR3 DNA sequence: TGCGCCAGCAGCTTGGACCCCGGGGGTGGCAATCAGCCCCAGCATTTT. The rearrangement uses TRBV5-1 and TRBJ1-5, with D possibly matching TRBD1 (5 bases). The ends were cut back, 0 bases at V and 2 bases at J, with 12 bases in the middle. The CDR3 extends over 16 amino acids. Germline V lookup: CDR1 SGHRS, CDR2 YFSETQ.